The 29 T cell receptor beta chains below come from one sample, sequenced in a study of blood T cell repertoires in COVID-19. Sequencing was performed with immunoSEQ multiplex PCR; in TCRdb, only in-frame clones are kept and a portion is missing. Among 100,000 to 150,000 clones listed, almost 90% were seen once. The sample comprised peripheral blood. The receptors stem from a woman in her fifties or sixties with active or convalescent COVID-19.

The chain combines TRBV25-1 with TRBJ1-5; a weak D match, TRBD1 (6 bases). The germline gives CDR1 MGHDK, CDR2 SYGVNS. Trimming left V 5 bases short and J 3 bases short, with 11 bases between. The CDR3 has 14 amino acids. The CDR3 coding sequence is TGTGCCAGCAGTCAGACAGGCTTCAATCAGCCCCAGCATTTT. It encodes CASSQTGFNQPQHF.

The CDR3 loop is CASSYGGRGNGYTF. Written as DNA, the CDR3 is TGTGCCAGCAGTTATGGTGGGAGGGGCAATGGCTACACCTTC. This sequence joins TRBV6-6 and TRBJ1-2; tentatively, D is TRBD1 (5 bases). The germline V gene encodes CDR1 MNHNY and CDR2 SVGAGI (reference sequence). The CDR3 is 14 residues long. V lost 3 bases to trimming and J lost 6 bases, with 14 bases between them.

The rearrangement joins TRBV7-9 to TRBJ1-4; 11 nucleotides agree with TRBD1. CDR1 is SEHNR and CDR2 is FQNEAQ in the germline V gene (reference sequence). The CDR3 loop spans 15 amino acids. J was trimmed by 10 bases and V by 0 bases; bases with no gene match: 4. In DNA form, the CDR3 reads TGTGCCAGCAGCTTAGCGTGGGACAGGGGGTCAAAACTGTTTTTT. Amino acids: CASSLAWDRGSKLFF.

The chain joins TRBV5-1 to TRBJ2-7; TRBD2 aligns across 10 bases. Trimming at V came to 2 bases and at J to 7 bases, leaving 9 bases not matched to a gene. Germline CDR1 is SGHRS and CDR2 is YFSETQ. The CDR3 is made up of 15 amino acids. The CDR3 protein is CASSLKAGAGGEQYF. In nucleotides, the CDR3 is TGCGCCAGCAGCTTAAAAGCGGGAGCGGGAGGGGAGCAGTACTTC.

V usage is TRBV6-5 and J usage is TRBJ2-2; D is possibly TRBD2 (6 bases). V lost 6 bases and J lost 7, with 9 bases in between. Per the germline V gene, CDR1 is MNHEY and CDR2 is SVGAGI. The CDR3 is made up of 12 amino acids. DNA of the CDR3: TGTGCCAGCAGATTGGGGGGCGGGGAGCTGTTTTTT. Amino acids: CASRLGGGELFF.

The V and J genes are TRBV7-6 and TRBJ2-5; 16 nucleotides agree with TRBD2. The germline V gene encodes CDR1 SGHVS and CDR2 FNYEAQ. Losses at the gene ends were 0 bases for V and 5 bases for J; bases not matched to a gene: 9. The length of the CDR3 is 19 residues. CDR3 region: CASSLARGLAGGPRETQYF. DNA for the CDR3: TGTGCCAGCAGCTTAGCGAGGGGACTAGCGGGAGGGCCACGGGAGACCCAGTACTTC.

The chain links TRBV6-5 to TRBJ2-5; D remains ambiguous. Trimming left V 0 bases short and J 7 bases short, with 15 bases between. Looked up from germline, CDR1 is MNHEY and CDR2 is SVGAGI. The CDR3 runs to 15 residues. The CDR3 DNA follows: TGTGCCAGCAGTTACTCGGCTTCCCCGGGTGGGACCCAGTACTTC. Protein sequence: CASSYSASPGGTQYF.

This rearrangement joins TRBV6-1 to TRBJ1-3; unclear D gene. With 5 bases removed from V and 9 bases from J, the gap between germline ends came to 11 bases. The germline gives CDR1 MNHNS, CDR2 SASEGT. This CDR3 spans 12 amino acids. In DNA, the CDR3 is TGTGCCAGCAGTCCGGGAGGTCCCACCATATATTTT. Protein: CASSPGGPTIYF.

The gene calls are TRBV21-1 and TRBJ2-3; the table's D call, TRBD1, was not checked against the DNA. TRBV21-1 is labeled a pseudogene. The CDR3 is 16 amino acids. CDR3: CNNPVRDRGVADTQYF. CDR3 coding DNA: TGTAACAACCCGGTTCGGGACAGGGGGGTCGCAGATACGCAGTATTTT.

The chain has TRBV10-3 and TRBJ2-3, with 10 bases lining up with TRBD2. CDR3 length: 14 residues. The V and J ends lost 10 bases and 6 bases, in that order; junction bases with no gene match: 10. Germline V lookup: CDR1 ENHRY, CDR2 SYGVKD. CDR3 sequence reads: CATGLGLARDTQYF. In nucleotides, the CDR3 is TGTGCCACCGGACTGGGACTAGCGCGGGATACGCAGTATTTT.

V usage is TRBV5-5 and J usage is TRBJ1-2, with D unclear. The CDR3 spans 14 residues. In germline, CDR1 is SGHKS, CDR2 YYEKEE (reference sequence). Trimming cost V 0 bases and J 2 bases, with 8 bases left between them. CDR3 region: CASSLGALNYGYTF. The CDR3 DNA sequence: TGTGCCAGCAGCTTGGGGGCACTCAACTATGGCTACACCTTC. Filled out from reference TRBV5-5 and TRBJ1-2, the complete variable domain reads DAGVTQSPTHLIKTRGQQVTLRCSPISGHKSVSWYQQVLGQGPQFIFQYYEKEERGRGNFPDRFSARQFPNYSSELNVNALLLGDSALYLCASSLGALNYGYTFGSGTRLTVV.

The chain couples TRBV7-3 to TRBJ2-7, with D perhaps TRBD1 (5 bases). The CDR3 is 14 residues long. The V and J ends lost 6 bases and 0 bases respectively, with 12 bases between them. Germline CDR1 and CDR2: SGHTA and FQGTGA. The chain's CDR3 is CASSSTGNSYEQYF. DNA of the CDR3: TGTGCCAGCAGTTCTACAGGAAACTCCTACGAGCAGTACTTC.

CDR3 sequence reads: CASSPQSGGYTF. The CDR3 DNA sequence: TGTGCCAGCAGCCCCCAGTCTGGTGGCTACACCTTC. The chain links TRBV7-9 to TRBJ1-2; D is unresolved. V dropped 5 bases and J dropped 7 bases, with 11 bases sitting between them. CDR1 and CDR2 from the germline V gene are SEHNR and FQNEAQ (reference sequence). The CDR3 contains 12 residues.

The chain uses TRBV7-2 and TRBJ1-1; D possibly corresponds to TRBD1 (5 bases). Germline CDR1 SGHTA, CDR2 FQGNSA. The CDR3 runs to 15 residues. Trimming pared 1 base from V and 1 base from J, leaving 10 bases between. The CDR3 region is CASSLVGGPNTEAFF. The CDR3 DNA reads as TGTGCCAGCAGCTTAGTCGGGGGACCGAACACTGAAGCTTTCTTT.

J is TRBJ2-2 and V is TRBV7-2; D is ambiguous. The CDR3 totals 18 residues. V was cut by 1 base and J by 0 bases, with 15 bases left in between. Germline assignment: CDR1 SGHTA and CDR2 FQGNSA. CDR3 region: CASSLGGSGIANTGELFF. The CDR3 region has the DNA TGTGCCAGCAGCTTAGGAGGATCCGGTATCGCGAACACCGGGGAGCTGTTTTTT.

This sequence joins TRBV3-1 (or the pseudogene TRBV3-2) and TRBJ2-1; 11 bases are shared with TRBD2. The CDR3 has 16 residues. J lost 10 bases, V lost 1 base, and 9 bases had no gene match. Germline CDR1 is LGHDT and CDR2 is YNNKEL (reference sequence). In DNA form, the CDR3 reads TGTGCCAGCAGCCAAGGTGTTCTAGCGGGAGGACGGGAGCAGTTCTTC. This encodes CASSQGVLAGGREQFF.

The chain combines TRBV7-2 with TRBJ1-2; possibly TRBD1 for D (5 bases). The CDR3 sequence is 15 residues long. CDR1 and CDR2 (germline): SGHTA, FQGNSA. V was cut by 5 bases and J by 5 bases, with 18 bases left in between. CDR3: CASSDSDDSVYGYTF. CDR3 nucleotide sequence: TGTGCCAGCAGCGACAGCGACGACTCGGTTTATGGCTACACCTTC. The full variable domain, in which reference TRBV7-2 and TRBJ1-2 provide the parts outside the CDR3, is GAGVSQSPSNKVTEKGKDVELRCDPISGHTALYWYRQSLGQGLEFLIYFQGNSAPDKSGLPSDRFSAERTGGSVSTLTIQRTQQEDSAVYLCASSDSDDSVYGYTFGSGTRLTVV.

This chain connects TRBV12-2 to TRBJ2-7; the tabulated D call, TRBD2, remains unverified against the DNA. TRBV12-2 is a pseudogene. This CDR3 is built from 14 residues. The CDR3 DNA reads TGTGCAAGTCGCAAAACTAGGACTGCGGCCGAGCAGTACTTC. Translated: CASRKTRTAAEQYF.

The V gene is TRBV7-9, the J gene TRBJ1-4; TRBD1 is a possible D gene (6 bases). There are 15 residues in the CDR3. The V end lost 5 bases, the J end lost 0 bases, and 10 bases lay between the germline ends. Germline CDR1 and CDR2: SEHNR and FQNEAQ (reference sequence). CDR3 sequence: CASSHRTATNEKLFF. CDR3 nucleotides: TGTGCCAGCAGCCACAGGACAGCAACTAATGAAAAACTGTTTTTT.

This clone showed up just a few times. The chain recombines TRBV5-8 with TRBJ2-2; weak D call: TRBD2 (6 bases). This CDR3 has 16 residues. V was clipped by 1 base and J by 0 bases, with 10 bases between them. Germline loops: CDR1 SGHTS, CDR2 YDEGEE. CDR3 residues: CASSLSAGTNTGELFF. The DNA for the CDR3 is TGTGCCAGCAGCTTGTCGGCGGGAACGAACACCGGGGAGCTGTTTTTT. Looking up the rest from reference TRBV5-8 and TRBJ2-2 gives the full variable domain: EAGVTQSPTHLIKTRGQQATLRCSPISGHTSVYWYQQALGLGLQFLLWYDEGEERNRGNFPPRFSGRQFPNYSSELNVNALELEDSALYLCASSLSAGTNTGELFFGEGSRLTVL.

The gene calls are TRBV28 and TRBJ2-7; no reliable D call. CDR3 length: 12 amino acids. V was clipped by 7 bases and J by 6 bases, with 13 bases between them. Germline assignment: CDR1 MDHEN and CDR2 SYDVKM. The CDR3 coding sequence is TGTGCCAGCACCTCTCAGGCCAGCGAGCAGTACTTC. It codes for CASTSQASEQYF. The full variable domain, rest sourced from reference TRBV28 and TRBJ2-7, is DVKVTQSSRYLVKRTGEKVFLECVQDMDHENMFWYRQDPGLGLRLIYFSYDVKMKEKGDIPEGYSVSREKKERFSLILESASTNQTSMYLCASTSQASEQYFGPGTRLTVT.

The chain links TRBV28 to TRBJ2-5, with D tentatively TRBD1 (5 bases). The length of the CDR3 is 12 residues. Trimming removed 7 bases from V and 5 bases from J, with 11 bases in between. The germline CDR1 and CDR2 sequences are MDHEN and SYDVKM. CDR3 protein: CASKQGTETQYF. CDR3 bases: TGTGCCAGCAAGCAGGGCACGGAGACCCAGTACTTC.

The rearrangement links TRBV28 to TRBJ1-5; perhaps TRBD1 as D (5 bases). Germline-derived CDR1 and CDR2 are MDHEN and SYDVKM. This CDR3 has 15 residues. V lost 5 bases to trimming and J lost 7 bases, with 18 bases between them. The CDR3 DNA follows: TGTGCCAGCAGTGCAGGGTTTACTTTGTCCCAGCCCCAGCATTTT. This encodes CASSAGFTLSQPQHF.

The V call is TRBV7-9, the J call TRBJ2-1; TRBD2 might be the D (5 bases). CDR3 length: 17 residues. Germline V gives CDR1 SEHNR, CDR2 FQNEAQ (reference sequence). V was clipped by 1 base and J by 3 bases, with 16 bases between them. The CDR3 reads CASSLDGRGISYNEQFF. The CDR3 DNA sequence: TGTGCCAGCAGCTTAGACGGACGGGGTATCAGCTACAATGAGCAGTTCTTC.

Here the CDR3 reads CASSPAGLRPYF. Here the CDR3 DNA reads TGTGCCAGCAGCCCCGCGGGGCTCCGACCGTACTTC. The chain joins TRBV7-2 to TRBJ2-5; the D gene is possibly TRBD2 (6 bases). From germline, CDR1 is SGHTA and CDR2 FQGNSA. V shed 5 bases and J shed 13 bases, with 17 bases lying between them. This CDR3 spans 12 amino acids. Variable domain in full (rest from reference TRBV7-2 and TRBJ2-5): GAGVSQSPSNKVTEKGKDVELRCDPISGHTALYWYRQSLGQGLEFLIYFQGNSAPDKSGLPSDRFSAERTGGSVSTLTIQRTQQEDSAVYLCASSPAGLRPYFGPGTRLLVL.

The chain combines TRBV7-2 with TRBJ2-3; no clear D gene. The V end lost 7 bases, the J end lost 4 bases, and 9 bases lay between the germline ends. The CDR3 is 12 residues long. Germline values: CDR1 SGHTA, CDR2 FQGNSA. The CDR3 region has the DNA TGTGCCAGCACCTCTATCCCAGATACGCAGTATTTT. This codes for CASTSIPDTQYF.

The chain carries TRBV4-3 and TRBJ2-1; D remains ambiguous. Germline V gene data show CDR1 as LGHNA and CDR2 as YSLEER. V was trimmed by 0 bases and J by 0 bases, leaving 6 bases between them. The CDR3 sequence is 15 residues long. The CDR3 is CASSQDWSSYNEQFF. The DNA of the CDR3 is TGCGCCAGCAGCCAAGACTGGAGCTCCTACAATGAGCAGTTCTTC.

The V and J genes are TRBV19 and TRBJ2-3, with 7 bases that match TRBD1. CDR1 and CDR2 from the germline V gene are LNHDA and SQIVND (reference sequence). V lost 5 bases, J lost 2 bases, and 10 bases stayed unmatched. CDR3 length: 16 residues. CDR3 sequence (DNA): TGTGCCAGTAGTCCGCCAAGACAGGGCCTCACAGATACGCAGTATTTT. Residues: CASSPPRQGLTDTQYF.

This clone was recorded a few times. This chain connects TRBV24-1 to TRBJ2-3; TRBD2 is a possible D gene (5 bases). Germline assignment: CDR1 KGHDR and CDR2 SFDVKD. The CDR3 runs 12 residues. Trimming cost V 9 bases and J 2 bases, with 8 bases left between them. CDR3 bases: TGTGCCACCCGGGGAACCACAGATACGCAGTATTTT. Translated: CATRGTTDTQYF.